A selection of T cell receptor beta chains follows, all from one sample in a study of T cell repertoires in cytomegalovirus infection. Their specific antigens are unknown. TCRdb redid the calling of the reads with MiXCR, one entry per CDR3 protein. Here the sample spans roughly 860,000 distinct CDR3 sequences, about 33% being singletons. The sequences come from cultured CD8+ T cells from PBMCs, collected from culture after CMV antigen stimulation. Every receptor here comes from a human donor in good health (CMV status not recorded). Some clones in this sample may be carry-over from other donors' samples. Each CDR3 is given with its conserved first and last residue. The D gene is left open where the match is weak. Expanded clones get a size class; other rows say once, few or many, or leave the size out.

TRBJ2-5	TRBV7-2	many	.	CASSFSGVQETQYF	TGTGCCAGCAGCTTTTCGGGGGTCCAAGAGACCCAGTACTTC
TRBJ1-6	TRBV28	once	.	CASSPLQIEALHF	TGTGCCAGCAGTCCCCTTCAGATCGAGGCCCTCCACTTT
TRBJ1-2	TRBV27	.	.	CASSFGGGFYGYTF	TGTGCCAGCAGTTTTGGTGGGGGATTCTATGGCTACACCTTC
TRBJ2-1	TRBV27	few	.	CASSLSSADEQFF	TGTGCCAGCAGTTTATCATCTGCAGATGAGCAGTTCTTC
TRBJ2-1	TRBV5-5	.	TRBD2	CASSTRLAGGQHEQFF	TGTGCCAGCAGCACCCGACTAGCGGGGGGGCAGCATGAGCAGTTCTTC
TRBJ1-6	TRBV14	few	.	CASSQRGPGYNSPLHF	TGTGCCAGCAGCCAGAGAGGACCCGGGTATAATTCACCCCTCCACTTT
TRBJ1-1	TRBV12-3/TRBV12-4	many	.	CASALNGLNTEAFF	TGTGCCAGCGCGTTAAACGGATTGAACACTGAAGCTTTCTTT
TRBJ1-1	TRBV7-9	.	TRBD1	CASSKDRVGRNTEAFF	TGTGCCAGCAGCAAAGACAGGGTGGGGCGAAACACTGAAGCTTTCTTT
TRBJ2-5	TRBV7-6	.	.	CASSPAFGTQTQYF	TGTGCCAGCAGCCCGGCCTTCGGGACTCAGACCCAGTACTTC
TRBJ1-1	TRBV4-1	.	.	CASSRYIGGNTEAFF	TGCGCCAGCAGTAGATATATTGGGGGGAACACTGAAGCTTTCTTT
TRBJ2-7	TRBV4-2	few	.	CASSQDSSREAYEQYF	TGTGCCAGCAGCCAAGATTCAAGCAGGGAAGCCTACGAGCAGTACTTC
TRBJ1-5	TRBV7-6	.	.	CASSLGGPWANQPQHF	TGTGCCAGCAGCTTAGGGGGCCCGTGGGCGAATCAGCCCCAGCATTTT
TRBJ1-3	TRBV7-9	.	TRBD1	CASRLQGAEGTIYF	TGTGCCAGCAGGCTCCAGGGGGCGGAGGGCACCATATATTTT
TRBJ2-7	TRBV20-1	.	.	CSARAGTYTYEQYF	TGCAGTGCTAGGGCCGGGACATATACCTACGAGCAGTACTTC
TRBJ1-1	TRBV5-6	.	.	CASSLGRDRHFEAFF	TGTGCCAGCAGCTTGGGCCGCGACAGGCATTTTGAAGCTTTCTTT
TRBJ1-1	TRBV2	.	.	CASSTTGGAPLRDTEAFF	TGTGCCAGCAGCACGACGGGGGGCGCCCCATTGAGGGACACTGAAGCTTTCTTT
TRBJ2-5	TRBV12-3/TRBV12-4	.	.	CASSLPGKGQETQYF	TGTGCCAGCAGTTTGCCAGGGAAGGGCCAAGAGACCCAGTACTTC
TRBJ1-1	TRBV7-2	many	TRBD1	CASSLNRGLDAEAFF	TGTGCCAGCAGCTTGAACAGGGGGCTAGACGCTGAAGCTTTCTTT
TRBJ2-1	TRBV7-9	.	TRBD1	CASSLSQGAYNEQFF	TGTGCCAGCAGCTTATCACAGGGGGCCTACAATGAGCAGTTCTTC
TRBJ1-1	TRBV2	.	.	CASSGHAVGTEAFF	TGTGCCAGCAGTGGTCATGCGGTAGGCACTGAAGCTTTCTTT
TRBJ1-4	TRBV15	.	.	CATSRDSRTANEKLFF	TGTGCTACCAGCAGAGATTCGAGGACAGCTAATGAAAAACTGTTTTTT
TRBJ2-3	TRBV7-8	few	.	CASSPFTGSTDTQYF	TGTGCCAGCAGCCCCTTCACAGGGAGCACAGATACGCAGTATTTT
TRBJ2-5	TRBV28	few	TRBD2	CASSLLAGPLQETQYF	TGTGCCAGCAGTCTACTAGCGGGGCCCCTCCAAGAGACCCAGTACTTC
TRBJ1-4	TRBV6-5	few	.	CASSYSQFGATNEKLFF	TGTGCCAGCAGTTACTCGCAATTCGGCGCAACTAATGAAAAACTGTTTTTT
TRBJ2-7	TRBV14	few	TRBD1	CASSLSGQATYEQYF	TGTGCCAGCAGCCTATCGGGACAGGCGACCTACGAGCAGTACTTC
TRBJ1-6	TRBV6-5	.	.	CASSYKTGLGSPLHF	TGTGCCAGCAGTTACAAAACAGGGCTAGGGTCACCCCTCCACTTT
TRBJ1-2	TRBV6-1	.	.	CASSEALERDGYTF	TGTGCCAGCAGTGAAGCGCTAGAAAGGGACGGCTACACCTTC